This T cell receptor beta chain was recorded in a study of STAT5B mutations in CD4+ large granular lymphocyte leukemia. General study points: Main leukemic clonotypes were patient-specific, but roughly 26% appeared at low frequency elsewhere.

As regards this clone: What it binds is not known.

The protocol was immunoSEQ multiplex PCR, while the TCRdb copy is restricted to in-frame clones and leaves out a portion. The sample comprises roughly 36,000 clones, 69% of which are singletons, and 2.5% to 3% rests with the top ten. V was cut by 4 bases and J by 1 base, with 8 bases left in between. This CDR3 comprises 13 residues. Per the germline V gene, CDR1 is SGHNT and CDR2 is YYREEE (reference sequence). This sequence originates from a human donor in good health. Sequenced: CD4+ T cells from blood buffy coats. V gene TRBV5-4 combines with J gene TRBJ1-1; D uncertain. DNA for the CDR3: TGTGCCAGCAGCAAGACACCGAACACTGAAGCTTTCTTT. Protein product: CASSKTPNTEAFF.